This is a list of T cell receptor beta chains from one sample in a study of T cell changes during pregnancy in multiple sclerosis. Clones were sequenced by immunoSEQ multiplex PCR, and TCRdb holds only the in-frame ones, with some missing. The sample lists tens of thousands of clones, 92% occurring once. Sequenced material: CD4+ T cells from peripheral blood mononuclear cells, taken after pregnancy. The receptors stem from a female donor with multiple sclerosis, enrolled in a pregnancy study. CDR3s include the opening cysteine and the closing phenylalanine or tryptophan. The D gene is left open where the match is weak. Only some rows state a clone size, as once, few, many or a class for expanded clones.

v_gene: TRBV18
j_gene: TRBJ2-7
d_gene: .
abundance: .
CDR3aa: CASSTSSAYEQYF
CDR3nt: TGTGCCAGCTCTACTAGCAGCGCCTACGAGCAGTACTTC

v_gene: TRBV5-1
j_gene: TRBJ2-1
d_gene: .
abundance: .
CDR3aa: CASSLAEVGPYNEQFF
CDR3nt: TGCGCCAGCAGCTTGGCCGAGGTGGGGCCCTACAATGAGCAGTTCTTC

v_gene: TRBV19
j_gene: TRBJ1-1
d_gene: .
abundance: .
CDR3aa: CASSIQSEAFF
CDR3nt: TGTGCCAGTAGTATACAGTCTGAAGCTTTCTTT

v_gene: TRBV6-1
j_gene: TRBJ2-7
d_gene: TRBD1
abundance: .
CDR3aa: CASSRDREYEQYF
CDR3nt: TGTGCCAGCAGCAGGGACAGGGAATACGAGCAGTACTTC

v_gene: TRBV18
j_gene: TRBJ1-4
d_gene: TRBD1
abundance: .
CDR3aa: CASSPPMTGGSVEKLFF
CDR3nt: TGTGCCAGCTCACCACCGATGACAGGGGGCTCTGTTGAAAAACTGTTTTTT

v_gene: TRBV10-1
j_gene: TRBJ2-7
d_gene: TRBD1
abundance: .
CDR3aa: CASSEATGYYEQYF
CDR3nt: TGCGCCAGCAGTGAGGCGACAGGGTACTACGAGCAGTACTTC

v_gene: TRBV7-9
j_gene: TRBJ2-1
d_gene: TRBD1
abundance: .
CDR3aa: CASSVGGREQFF
CDR3nt: TGTGCCAGCAGCGTAGGGGGCAGGGAGCAGTTCTTC

v_gene: TRBV10-3
j_gene: TRBJ2-1
d_gene: TRBD2
abundance: once
CDR3aa: CATWDYLNEQFF
CDR3nt: TGTGCCACCTGGGACTACCTCAATGAGCAGTTCTTC

v_gene: TRBV30
j_gene: TRBJ2-1
d_gene: TRBD2
abundance: .
CDR3aa: CAWGATSGRATIYNEQFF
CDR3nt: TGTGCCTGGGGGGCGACTAGCGGGAGGGCCACGATATACAATGAGCAGTTCTTC

v_gene: TRBV11-2
j_gene: TRBJ1-3
d_gene: .
abundance: .
CDR3aa: CASSLEDSYGNTIYF
CDR3nt: TGTGCCAGCAGCTTAGAGGACTCCTACGGAAACACCATATATTTT

v_gene: TRBV30
j_gene: TRBJ1-2
d_gene: .
abundance: .
CDR3aa: CAWSGRDFGYTF
CDR3nt: TGTGCCTGGAGCGGCAGGGATTTCGGCTACACCTTC

v_gene: TRBV29-1
j_gene: TRBJ1-2
d_gene: .
abundance: .
CDR3aa: CSVEILSYGYTF
CDR3nt: TGCAGCGTCGAAATCCTTAGCTATGGCTACACCTTC

v_gene: TRBV4-1
j_gene: TRBJ1-5
d_gene: TRBD1
abundance: .
CDR3aa: CASSPQGGNQPQHF
CDR3nt: TGCGCCAGCAGCCCTCAGGGGGGTAATCAGCCCCAGCATTTT

v_gene: TRBV9
j_gene: TRBJ2-5
d_gene: .
abundance: once
CDR3aa: CASSLKAGIPQETQYF
CDR3nt: TGTGCCAGCAGCTTAAAAGCGGGTATACCCCAAGAGACCCAGTACTTC

v_gene: TRBV28
j_gene: TRBJ2-3
d_gene: .
abundance: .
CDR3aa: CASSRLAVSTDTQYF
CDR3nt: TGTGCCAGCAGCCGCTTAGCGGTAAGCACAGATACGCAGTATTTT

v_gene: TRBV7-6
j_gene: TRBJ1-2
d_gene: .
abundance: .
CDR3aa: CASSSSQGYYGYTF
CDR3nt: TGTGCCAGCAGCAGTAGTCAGGGGTACTATGGCTACACCTTC

v_gene: TRBV28
j_gene: TRBJ1-4
d_gene: TRBD1
abundance: .
CDR3aa: CASSFQGGGKLFF
CDR3nt: TGTGCCAGCAGTTTTCAGGGGGGCGGAAAACTGTTTTTT

v_gene: TRBV18
j_gene: TRBJ1-4
d_gene: TRBD1
abundance: .
CDR3aa: CASSQQGRYEKLFF
CDR3nt: TGTGCCAGCTCACAACAGGGGCGGTATGAAAAACTGTTTTTT

v_gene: TRBV19
j_gene: TRBJ2-3
d_gene: TRBD2
abundance: .
CDR3aa: CASSKREGRGTDTQYF
CDR3nt: TGTGCCAGTAGTAAGCGGGAGGGCCGGGGCACAGATACGCAGTATTTT

v_gene: TRBV7-6
j_gene: TRBJ2-1
d_gene: .
abundance: .
CDR3aa: CASSLGALAGEQFF
CDR3nt: TGTGCCAGCAGCTTAGGCGCCCTTGCCGGTGAGCAGTTCTTC

v_gene: TRBV7-3
j_gene: TRBJ2-2
d_gene: TRBD2
abundance: .
CDR3aa: CASSLIGAGVGTGELFF
CDR3nt: TGTGCCAGCAGCTTAATAGGTGCGGGAGTAGGAACCGGGGAGCTGTTTTTT

v_gene: TRBV30
j_gene: TRBJ2-3
d_gene: .
abundance: .
CDR3aa: CAWRASTDTQYF
CDR3nt: TGTGCCTGGAGAGCTAGCACAGATACGCAGTATTTT